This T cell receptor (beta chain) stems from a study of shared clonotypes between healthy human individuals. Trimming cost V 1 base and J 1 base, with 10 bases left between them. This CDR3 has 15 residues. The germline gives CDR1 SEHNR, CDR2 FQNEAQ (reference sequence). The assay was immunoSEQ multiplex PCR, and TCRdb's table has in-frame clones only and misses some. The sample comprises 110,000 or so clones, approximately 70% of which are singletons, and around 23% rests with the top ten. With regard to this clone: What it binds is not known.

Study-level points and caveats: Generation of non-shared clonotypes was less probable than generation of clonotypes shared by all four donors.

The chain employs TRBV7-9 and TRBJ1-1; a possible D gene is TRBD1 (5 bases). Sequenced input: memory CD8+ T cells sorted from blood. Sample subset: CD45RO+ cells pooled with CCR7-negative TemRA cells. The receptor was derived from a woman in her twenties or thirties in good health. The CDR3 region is CASSLVGRGNTEAFF. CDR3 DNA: TGTGCCAGCAGCTTAGTGGGGCGGGGGAACACTGAAGCTTTCTTT. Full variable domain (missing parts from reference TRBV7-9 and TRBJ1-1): DTGVSQNPRHKITKRGQNVTFRCDPISEHNRLYWYRQTLGQGPEFLTYFQNEAQLEKSRLLSDRFSAERPKGSFSTLEIQRTEQGDSAMYLCASSLVGRGNTEAFFGQGTRLTVV.